This TCR beta chain was sequenced in a study of PD-L1 blockade in urothelial cancer. Study summary: Each patient had 0 to 3 earlier chemotherapy regimens. Once treatment had started, blood was analyzed at 3 weeks (second dose) and again at 6 weeks.

Germline V CDR1 and CDR2: SGDLS, YYNGEE. V dropped 5 bases and J dropped 7 bases, with 12 bases sitting between them. The CDR3 is 13 amino acids. Time point denoted: pretreatment peripheral blood. A spike-in of synthetic TCR analog templates was added to each PCR. Method: immunoSEQ multiplex PCR; TCRdb's copy keeps in-frame clones and lacks some. The sample contains about 130,000 clones, around 84% of which appear only once. The sample consisted of PBMCs, taken around atezolizumab (anti-PD-L1) treatment. The clonotype comes from a man aged 50 to 59 with urothelial cancer. The genes are TRBV9 and TRBJ1-4, with D hard to call. CDR3 sequence (DNA): TGTGCCAGCAGTCGGGGAGAGCGTGAAAAACTGTTTTTT. Translation: CASSRGEREKLFF. The full variable domain, completed using reference TRBV9 and TRBJ1-4, is DSGVTQTPKHLITATGQRVTLRCSPRSGDLSVYWYQQSLDQGLQFLIQYYNGEERAKGNILERFSAQQFPDLHSELNLSSLELGDSALYFCASSRGEREKLFFGSGTQLSVL.